The 20 T cell receptor beta chains presented below share a single source sample, sequenced in a study of cytomegalovirus exposure and HLA in healthy donors. PCR involved 60 Vbeta and 13 Jbeta primers. Assay: immunoSEQ multiplex PCR; the TCRdb copy retains only in-frame clones and omits some. The sample contains 140,000 to 150,000 clones, about 82% of which appear only once. The sequenced sample was PBMCs. Source of these receptors: a woman between 40 and 50 years old in good health and CMV-seropositive.

This chain uses TRBV19 with TRBJ2-1; D not certain. The CDR3 contains 12 residues. Germline loops: CDR1 LNHDA, CDR2 SQIVND (reference sequence). Trimming removed 3 bases at V and 7 bases at J, with 7 bases between. Written as DNA, the CDR3 is TGTGCCAGTAGTATCCCAGATAATGAGCAGTTCTTC. Translated, it gives CASSIPDNEQFF.

The J gene is TRBJ2-7, the V gene TRBV28, with a tentative D call TRBD2 (6 bases). From germline, CDR1 is MDHEN and CDR2 SYDVKM. The CDR3 has 14 residues. V lost 5 bases and J 3 bases, leaving 14 bases between the germline ends. The CDR3: CASSTFSGVYEQYF. CDR3 bases: TGTGCCAGCAGTACCTTCTCGGGAGTCTACGAGCAGTACTTC.

The V and J genes are TRBV7-9 and TRBJ2-1; D may be TRBD2 (5 bases). Germline V gives CDR1 SEHNR, CDR2 FQNEAQ (reference sequence). The CDR3 is made up of 17 amino acids. Trimming took 5 bases from V and 8 from J, leaving 25 bases between them. CDR3 region: CASSGSLAGERFYEQFF. CDR3 in DNA: TGTGCCAGCAGCGGCTCCCTAGCTGGAGAGCGTTTCTATGAGCAGTTCTTC.

A word on this clone: The junction shows a germline mismatch at one end, possibly a read error. The chain links TRBV18 to TRBJ2-5; 9 nucleotides line up with TRBD1. Germline V gene lookup returns CDR1 KGHSH and CDR2 LQKENI. This CDR3 region has 18 residues. CDR3 sequence: CATSTQGRDRVIKETQYF. In nucleotides, the CDR3 is TGTGCCACCTCAACCCAAGGACGGGACAGGGTAATCAAGGAGACCCAGTACTTC.

CDR3 region: CASRELAAQETQYF. CDR3 bases: TGTGCCAGCAGGGAACTAGCGGCCCAAGAGACCCAGTACTTC. The V and J genes are TRBV28 and TRBJ2-5, with TRBD2 matching 8 bases. The CDR3 has 14 amino acids. Germline V lookup: CDR1 MDHEN, CDR2 SYDVKM. V dropped 6 bases and J dropped 1; count of bases not matched to a gene: 4. The full variable domain, completed using reference TRBV28 and TRBJ2-5, is DVKVTQSSRYLVKRTGEKVFLECVQDMDHENMFWYRQDPGLGLRLIYFSYDVKMKEKGDIPEGYSVSREKKERFSLILESASTNQTSMYLCASRELAAQETQYFGPGTRLLVL.

The rearrangement links TRBV5-1 to TRBJ2-1; TRBD2 agrees at 12 bases. The length of the CDR3 is 20 residues. The germline CDR1 and CDR2 sequences are SGHRS and YFSETQ. The V segment lost 0 bases and the J segment 9 bases; nucleotides outside the gene matches: 19. The chain's CDR3 is CASSLDVWTTGASGRVEQFF. The CDR3 DNA is TGCGCCAGCAGCTTGGACGTTTGGACTACCGGGGCTAGCGGGAGGGTTGAGCAGTTCTTC.

The gene calls are TRBV4-3 and TRBJ2-6; D ambiguous. V was pared by 0 bases and J by 0 bases, with 6 bases between. CDR3 length: 16 amino acids. Germline-derived CDR1 and CDR2 are LGHNA and YSLEER. CDR3 bases: TGCGCCAGCAGCCAAGATCGAGACTCTGGGGCCAACGTCCTGACTTTC. This codes for CASSQDRDSGANVLTF.

The J gene is TRBJ2-1, the V gene TRBV19, with TRBD2 matching 11 bases. The CDR3 is 17 residues long. CDR1 is LNHDA and CDR2 is SQIVND in the germline V gene (reference sequence). Trimming cost V 1 base and J 5 bases; bases outside gene matches: 7. The CDR3 is CASSIGMGLAVHNEQFF. For the CDR3, the DNA is TGTGCCAGTAGTATAGGTATGGGACTAGCGGTTCACAATGAGCAGTTCTTC.

The sample holds one count of this clone. The chain combines TRBV18 with TRBJ2-7; no firm D call. This CDR3 spans 11 amino acids. Trimming shortened V by 9 bases and J by 0 bases, and 6 bases separated the two germline ends. Germline V CDR1 and CDR2: KGHSH, LQKENI. The CDR3 region is CASRSSYEQYF. The DNA of the CDR3 is TGTGCCAGTCGTAGCTCCTACGAGCAGTACTTC. The full variable domain, with the rest looked up from reference TRBV18 and TRBJ2-7, is NAGVMQNPRHLVRRRGQEARLRCSPMKGHSHVYWYRQLPEEGLKFMVYLQKENIIDESGMPKERFSAEFPKEGPSILRIQQVVRGDSAAYFCASRSSYEQYFGPGTRLTVT.

The CDR3 bases are TGTGCCAGCAGCTCTCGTGGGCCTAATGAAAAACTGTTTTTT. Translating it yields CASSSRGPNEKLFF. The V call is TRBV7-3, the J call TRBJ1-4; no definite D call. From germline, CDR1 is SGHTA and CDR2 FQGTGA. The CDR3 runs to 14 residues. V was cut by 4 bases and J by 3 bases, with 9 bases left in between.

The chain has TRBV5-1 and TRBJ2-7, with 10 bases identical to TRBD1. This CDR3 comprises 16 residues. CDR1 and CDR2 (germline): SGHRS, YFSETQ. Trimming removed 2 bases from V and 6 bases from J; junction bases left unmatched: 11. The DNA for the CDR3 is TGCGCCAGCAGCTTAGCCCCCGGACAGGGGGTATTCGAGCAGTACTTC. It translates to CASSLAPGQGVFEQYF. Looking up the rest from reference TRBV5-1 and TRBJ2-7 gives the full variable domain: KAGVTQTPRYLIKTRGQQVTLSCSPISGHRSVSWYQQTPGQGLQFLFEYFSETQRNKGNFPGRFSGRQFSNSRSEMNVSTLELGDSALYLCASSLAPGQGVFEQYFGPGTRLTVT.

This clone has a handful of counts. The rearrangement uses TRBV2 and TRBJ1-4; D is undetermined. The germline CDR1 and CDR2 sequences are SNHLY and FYNNEI. The CDR3 totals 14 residues. V lost 7 bases, J lost 6 bases, and 15 bases lay in between. The CDR3 nucleotides are TGTGCCAGCAACCAAGAGGGCATGTATGAAAAACTGTTTTTT. It yields the protein CASNQEGMYEKLFF.

The CDR3 protein is CASSYRLAGGPTDTQYF. CDR3 nucleotide sequence: TGTGCCAGCAGCTACCGATTAGCGGGGGGGCCCACAGATACGCAGTATTTT. The V gene is TRBV28, the J gene TRBJ2-3, with TRBD2 identical over 11 bases. The CDR3 spans 17 residues. Per germline, CDR1 MDHEN and CDR2 SYDVKM. The V segment lost 6 bases and the J segment 2 bases; nucleotides outside the gene matches: 10.

The chain couples TRBV27 to TRBJ2-3, with TRBD2 matching 11 bases. The CDR3 is 15 residues long. Germline V gene data show CDR1 as MNHEY and CDR2 as SMNVEV (reference sequence). Trimming cost V 3 bases and J 5 bases; bases outside gene matches: 4. In nucleotides, the CDR3 is TGTGCCAGCAGTTTCGGGCTAGCGGGAGGAGATACGCAGTATTTT. It encodes CASSFGLAGGDTQYF.

In this sample, this clone turned up once. Here the CDR3 reads CASSPLSSYEQYF. The CDR3 nucleotides read TGCGCCAGCAGCCCCCTTTCCTCCTACGAGCAGTACTTC. The V gene is TRBV5-1, the J gene TRBJ2-7; no firm D call. The CDR3 totals 13 residues. Looked up from germline, CDR1 is SGHRS and CDR2 is YFSETQ. Between the trimmed V and J ends, which lost 4 bases and 0 bases, there was a span of 8 bases.

The chain recombines TRBV7-6 with TRBJ2-7; the D is unclear. V lost 2 bases and J 2 bases, leaving 10 bases between the germline ends. From germline, CDR1 is SGHVS and CDR2 FNYEAQ. The CDR3 has 14 amino acids. The CDR3 region has the DNA TGTGCCAGCAGCTTAAATTTCCGGGCCTACGAGCAGTACTTC. Protein product: CASSLNFRAYEQYF.

The CDR3 spells CASSETGYGYTF. CDR3 DNA: TGTGCCAGCAGTGAAACAGGCTATGGCTACACCTTC. The chain combines TRBV2 with TRBJ1-2, with a tentative D call TRBD1 (5 bases). Trimming took off 2 bases at V and 4 bases at J, with 5 bases between the two ends. The CDR3 loop spans 12 amino acids. From germline, CDR1 is SNHLY and CDR2 FYNNEI.

The chain recombines TRBV29-1 with TRBJ1-1, with 7 bases matching TRBD1. Trimming cost V 7 bases and J 0 bases; bases outside gene matches: 17. Germline CDR1 is SQVTM and CDR2 is ANQGSEA. CDR3 length equals 17 residues. The CDR3 DNA is TGCAGCGCCGAGGGGCGGGGACAGAGATACATGAACACTGAAGCTTTCTTT. The encoded protein is CSAEGRGQRYMNTEAFF.

As concerns this clone: Germline and junction disagree at one end, which may indicate a read error. The chain recombines TRBV7-9 with TRBJ2-3; D is perhaps TRBD2 (6 bases). This CDR3 has 12 residues. From germline, CDR1 is SEHNR and CDR2 FQNEAQ (reference sequence). The DNA of the CDR3 is TGTTCCAGCAGTTACCGGGACTTGGCGCAGTATTTT. Its translation is CSSSYRDLAQYF.

This clone appeared once. The CDR3, as DNA: TGTGCCAGCAGAAATCTTCTAGCGGGGGGAACCTACGAGCAGTACTTC. Translating gives CASRNLLAGGTYEQYF. The gene calls are TRBV28 and TRBJ2-7; TRBD2 matches at 11 bases. The CDR3 length is 16 residues. Trimming removed 6 bases from V and 2 bases from J; junction bases left unmatched: 9. Germline lookup yields CDR1 MDHEN and CDR2 SYDVKM.